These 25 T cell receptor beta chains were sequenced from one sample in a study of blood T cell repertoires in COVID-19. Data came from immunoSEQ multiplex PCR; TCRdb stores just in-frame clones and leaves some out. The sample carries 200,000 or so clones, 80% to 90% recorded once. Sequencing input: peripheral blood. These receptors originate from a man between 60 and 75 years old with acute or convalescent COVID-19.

CDR3 in DNA: TGTGCCTGGATAAAGGGGAACTATGGCTACACCTTC. Translated: CAWIKGNYGYTF. This rearrangement joins TRBV30 to TRBJ1-2, with D tentatively TRBD1 (5 bases). This CDR3 spans 12 amino acids. The ends were cut back, 4 bases at V and 2 bases at J, with 8 bases in the middle. CDR1 and CDR2 (germline): GTSNPN, SVGIG (reference sequence). Full variable domain (missing parts from reference TRBV30 and TRBJ1-2): SQTIHQWPATLVQPVGSPLSLECTVEGTSNPNLYWYRQAAGRGLQLLFYSVGIGQISSEVPQNLSASRPQDRQFILSSKKLLLSDSGFYLCAWIKGNYGYTFGSGTRLTVV.

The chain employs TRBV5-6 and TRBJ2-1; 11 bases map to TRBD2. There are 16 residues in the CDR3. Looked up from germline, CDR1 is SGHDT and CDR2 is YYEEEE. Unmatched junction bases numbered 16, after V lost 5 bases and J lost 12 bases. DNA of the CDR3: TGTGCCAGCAGTACATCGGGACTAGCGGAGAGAGGTGGGCAGTTCTTC. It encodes CASSTSGLAERGGQFF.

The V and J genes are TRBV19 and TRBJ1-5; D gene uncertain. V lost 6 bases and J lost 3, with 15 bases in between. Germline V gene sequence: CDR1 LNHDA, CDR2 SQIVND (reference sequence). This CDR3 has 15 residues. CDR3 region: CASRPGGNSNQPQHF. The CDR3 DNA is TGTGCCAGTAGACCCGGAGGGAACTCCAATCAGCCCCAGCATTTT.

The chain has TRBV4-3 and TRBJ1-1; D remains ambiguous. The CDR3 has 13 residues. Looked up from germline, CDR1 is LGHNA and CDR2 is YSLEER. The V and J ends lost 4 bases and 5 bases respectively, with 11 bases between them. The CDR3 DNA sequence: TGCGCCAGCAGCCCCCGGGGTTTGACTGAAGCTTTCTTT. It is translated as CASSPRGLTEAFF.

CDR3 residues: CASRQGAGGYTF. The CDR3 region has the DNA TGTGCCAGCAGGCAGGGGGCCGGTGGCTACACCTTC. J is TRBJ1-2 and V is TRBV6-4; 8 bases align to TRBD1. The CDR3 totals 12 residues. V shed 6 bases, J shed 7 bases, and the junction held 4 bases outside the gene matches. In germline, CDR1 is MRHNA, CDR2 SNTAGT.

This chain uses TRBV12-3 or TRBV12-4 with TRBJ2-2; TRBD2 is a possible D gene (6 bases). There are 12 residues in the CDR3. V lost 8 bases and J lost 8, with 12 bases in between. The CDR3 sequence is CASLKGTGELFF. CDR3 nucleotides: TGTGCCAGCCTCAAGGGGACTGGGGAGCTGTTTTTT.

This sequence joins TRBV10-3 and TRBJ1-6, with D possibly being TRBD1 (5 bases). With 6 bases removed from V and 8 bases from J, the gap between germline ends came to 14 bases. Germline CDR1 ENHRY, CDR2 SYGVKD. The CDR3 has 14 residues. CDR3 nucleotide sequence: TGTGCCATCAGGCGTGGACGGGGGGATTCACCCCTCCACTTT. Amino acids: CAIRRGRGDSPLHF.

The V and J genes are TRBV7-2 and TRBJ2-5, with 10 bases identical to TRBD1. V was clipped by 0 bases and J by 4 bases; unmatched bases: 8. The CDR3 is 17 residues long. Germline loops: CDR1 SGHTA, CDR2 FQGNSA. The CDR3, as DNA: TGTGCCAGCAGCTTAGCGTATTGGACAGGGGGAGGAGAGACCCAGTACTTC. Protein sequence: CASSLAYWTGGGETQYF. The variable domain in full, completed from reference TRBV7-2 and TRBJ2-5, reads GAGVSQSPSNKVTEKGKDVELRCDPISGHTALYWYRQSLGQGLEFLIYFQGNSAPDKSGLPSDRFSAERTGGSVSTLTIQRTQQEDSAVYLCASSLAYWTGGGETQYFGPGTRLLVL.

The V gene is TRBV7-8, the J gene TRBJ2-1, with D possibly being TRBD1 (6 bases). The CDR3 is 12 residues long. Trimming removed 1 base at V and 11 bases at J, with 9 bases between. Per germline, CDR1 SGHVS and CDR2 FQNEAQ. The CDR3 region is CASSLDGTKQFF. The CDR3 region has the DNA TGTGCCAGCAGCTTAGACGGGACAAAGCAGTTCTTC.

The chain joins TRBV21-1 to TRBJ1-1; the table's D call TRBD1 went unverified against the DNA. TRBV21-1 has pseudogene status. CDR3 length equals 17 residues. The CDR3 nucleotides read TGTGCCAGCAGCAAAGTGAGGGGACAGGGAGGGAACGGTGAAGCTTTCTTT. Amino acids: CASSKVRGQGGNGEAFF.

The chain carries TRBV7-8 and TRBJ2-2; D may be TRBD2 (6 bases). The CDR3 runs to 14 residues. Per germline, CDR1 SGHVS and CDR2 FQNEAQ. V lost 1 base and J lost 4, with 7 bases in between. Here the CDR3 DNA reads TGTGCCAGCAGCTTAGGCGGGGTCACCGGGGAGCTGTTTTTT. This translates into CASSLGGVTGELFF.

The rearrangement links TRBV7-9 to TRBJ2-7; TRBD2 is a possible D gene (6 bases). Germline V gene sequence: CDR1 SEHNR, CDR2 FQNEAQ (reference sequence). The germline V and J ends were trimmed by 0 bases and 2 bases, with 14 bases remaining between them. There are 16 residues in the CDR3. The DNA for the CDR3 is TGTGCCAGCAGCTTAGCGCCGGGTAGCGGACCCTACGAGCAGTACTTC. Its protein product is CASSLAPGSGPYEQYF.

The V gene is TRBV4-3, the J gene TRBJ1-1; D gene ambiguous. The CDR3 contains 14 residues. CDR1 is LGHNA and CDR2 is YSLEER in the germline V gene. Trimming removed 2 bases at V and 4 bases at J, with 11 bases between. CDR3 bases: TGCGCCAGCAGCCAAAGGGAGGGTCGCACTGAAGCTTTCTTT. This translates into CASSQREGRTEAFF.

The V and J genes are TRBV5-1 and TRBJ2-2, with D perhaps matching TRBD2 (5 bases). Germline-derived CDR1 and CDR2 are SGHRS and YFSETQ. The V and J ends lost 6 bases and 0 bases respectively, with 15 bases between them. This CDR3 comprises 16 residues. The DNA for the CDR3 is TGCGCCAGCACCGCCGACCCGGGGACGAACACCGGGGAGCTGTTTTTT. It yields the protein CASTADPGTNTGELFF.

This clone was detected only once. CDR3: CASSQDGAGVSEQYF. CDR3 nucleotides: TGCGCCAGCAGCCAAGATGGTGCAGGGGTTAGCGAGCAGTACTTC. The chain carries TRBV4-3 and TRBJ2-7, with TRBD1 as a possible D gene (6 bases). The V and J ends lost 0 bases and 6 bases respectively, with 15 bases between them. The CDR3 runs 15 residues. CDR1 is LGHNA and CDR2 is YSLEER in the germline V gene.

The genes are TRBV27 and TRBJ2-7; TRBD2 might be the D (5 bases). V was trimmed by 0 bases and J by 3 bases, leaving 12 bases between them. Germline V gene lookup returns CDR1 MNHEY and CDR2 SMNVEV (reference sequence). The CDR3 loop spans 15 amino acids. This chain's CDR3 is CASSLSAADFYEQYF. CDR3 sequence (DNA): TGTGCCAGCAGTTTATCGGCGGCGGACTTCTACGAGCAGTACTTC.

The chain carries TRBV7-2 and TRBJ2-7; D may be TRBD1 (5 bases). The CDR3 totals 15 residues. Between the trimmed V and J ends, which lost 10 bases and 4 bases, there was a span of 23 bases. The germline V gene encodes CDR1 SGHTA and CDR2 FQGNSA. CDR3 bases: TGTGCCACCAACCAGCCAGGGCAGGGTGCGTACGAGCAGTACTTC. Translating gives CATNQPGQGAYEQYF.

CDR3 sequence: CASSKSGQGSEAFF. CDR3 nucleotides: TGTGCCAGTAGTAAGTCCGGACAGGGGTCTGAAGCTTTCTTT. The chain links TRBV19 to TRBJ1-1; 9 bases match TRBD1. The CDR3 has 14 residues. Germline trimming cut 4 bases from V and 6 bases from J; bases unmatched to any gene: 6. Germline V gene data show CDR1 as LNHDA and CDR2 as SQIVND (reference sequence).

CDR3 nucleotides: TGTGCCAGCAGGGCAGGGGGAGCCGGGGAGCTGTTTTTT. Translation gives CASRAGGAGELFF. The genes are TRBV6-5 and TRBJ2-2, with 7 bases aligning to TRBD1. Germline values: CDR1 MNHEY, CDR2 SVGAGI. The CDR3 is 13 residues long. Trimming at V came to 6 bases and at J to 6 bases, leaving 4 bases not matched to a gene.

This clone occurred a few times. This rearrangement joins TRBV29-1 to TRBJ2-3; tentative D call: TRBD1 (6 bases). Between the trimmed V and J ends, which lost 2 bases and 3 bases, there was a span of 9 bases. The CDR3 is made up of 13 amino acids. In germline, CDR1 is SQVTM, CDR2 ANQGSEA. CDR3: CSVEQGKTDTQYF. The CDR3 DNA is TGCAGCGTTGAACAGGGGAAGACAGATACGCAGTATTTT.

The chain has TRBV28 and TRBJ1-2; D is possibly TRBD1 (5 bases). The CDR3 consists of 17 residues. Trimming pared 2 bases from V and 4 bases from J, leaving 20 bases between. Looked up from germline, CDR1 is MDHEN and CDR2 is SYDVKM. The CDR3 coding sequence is TGTGCCAGCAGTTTAACCCCGGCACAGTGGGGGGTCTATGGCTACACCTTC. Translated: CASSLTPAQWGVYGYTF.

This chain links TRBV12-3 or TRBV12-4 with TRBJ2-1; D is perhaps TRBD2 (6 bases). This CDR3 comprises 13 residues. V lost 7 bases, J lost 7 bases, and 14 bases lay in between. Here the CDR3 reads CASTTSTANEQFF. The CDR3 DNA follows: TGTGCCAGCACCACTAGCACGGCAAATGAGCAGTTCTTC.

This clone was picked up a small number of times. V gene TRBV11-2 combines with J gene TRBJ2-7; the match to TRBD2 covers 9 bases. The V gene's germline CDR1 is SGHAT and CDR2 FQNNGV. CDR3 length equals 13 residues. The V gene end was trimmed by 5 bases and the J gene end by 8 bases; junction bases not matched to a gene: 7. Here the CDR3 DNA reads TGTGCCAGCAGCCCCCCGGGACTAGCTCAGCAGTACTTC. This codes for CASSPPGLAQQYF.

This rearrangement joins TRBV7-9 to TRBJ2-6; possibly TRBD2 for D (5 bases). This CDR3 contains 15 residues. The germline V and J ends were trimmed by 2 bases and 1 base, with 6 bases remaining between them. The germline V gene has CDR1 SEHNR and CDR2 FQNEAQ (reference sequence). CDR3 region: CASSLSGSGANVLTF. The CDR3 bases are TGTGCCAGCAGCTTAAGCGGATCTGGGGCCAACGTCCTGACTTTC.

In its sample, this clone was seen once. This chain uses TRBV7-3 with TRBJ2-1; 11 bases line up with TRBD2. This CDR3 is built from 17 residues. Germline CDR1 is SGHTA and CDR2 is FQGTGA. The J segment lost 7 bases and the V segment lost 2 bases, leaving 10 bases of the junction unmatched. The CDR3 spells CASSLASSGRVRNEQFF. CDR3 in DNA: TGTGCCAGCAGCTTAGCAAGTAGCGGGAGGGTACGAAATGAGCAGTTCTTC.